This T cell receptor beta chain was obtained from a study of T cells after posttransplantation cyclophosphamide. Sequencing used immunoSEQ multiplex PCR; TCRdb keeps in-frame clones, though not all of them. This table has tens of thousands of clones, about 87% appearing once. This CDR3 has 18 residues. With V trimmed by 3 bases and J by 6 bases, 16 bases remained unmatched. Germline CDR1 reads WNHNN; CDR2 reads SYGVQD (reference sequence). The clonotype comes from a woman between 40 and 55 years old with a blood cancer, CMV-positive, and with a related stem cell donor. The chain links TRBV10-1 to TRBJ2-2; TRBD1 matches at 7 bases. Material: PBMCs. CDR3 bases: TGCGCCAGCAGTGACCCTACCTCCGGGACAGATTTTGCCGGGGAGCTGTTTTTT. Its translation is CASSDPTSGTDFAGELFF.